Listed here are 21 T cell receptor beta chains from one sample, sequenced in a study of blood T cell repertoires in COVID-19. TCRdb's copy holds only in-frame clones and misses some; the assay was immunoSEQ multiplex PCR. Counted here are tens of thousands of clones, around 85% occurring once; the ten biggest clones make up about 10%. Sequenced sample: peripheral blood. The receptors shown here come from a man aged 65 to 79 with acute or convalescent COVID-19.

This chain links TRBV15 with TRBJ2-1; 11 bases fit TRBD2. V was clipped by 5 bases and J by 4 bases; unmatched bases: 1. Germline V gene sequence: CDR1 LNHNV, CDR2 YYDKDF (reference sequence). This CDR3 is 14 amino acids long. CDR3 sequence (DNA): TGTGCCACCAGCGGGACTAGCGGATACAATGAGCAGTTCTTC. It is translated as CATSGTSGYNEQFF.

This clone showed up just a few times. V is TRBV3-1 (or the pseudogene TRBV3-2) and J is TRBJ2-5, with 7 bases lining up with TRBD2. CDR1 LGHDT and CDR2 YNNKEL come from the germline V gene (reference sequence). The CDR3 sequence is 14 residues long. V dropped 4 bases and J dropped 5; count of bases not matched to a gene: 7. The DNA for the CDR3 is TGTGCCAGCAGCCGGGAGACTAGCCGGGAGACCCAGTACTTC. Translating it yields CASSRETSRETQYF.

The chain uses TRBV28 and TRBJ1-2; D gene unclear. Trimming left V 5 bases short and J 2 bases short, with 9 bases between. The germline gives CDR1 MDHEN, CDR2 SYDVKM. This CDR3 region has 13 residues. CDR3 amino acids: CASSPARNYGYTF. The DNA of the CDR3 is TGTGCCAGCAGTCCCGCCAGGAACTATGGCTACACCTTC.

The rearrangement uses TRBV5-1 and TRBJ1-2; the D is unclear. CDR3 size: 16 residues. CDR1 SGHRS and CDR2 YFSETQ come from the germline V gene. V was trimmed by 0 bases and J by 0 bases, leaving 12 bases between them. CDR3 loop: CASSLGKQLTNYGYTF. In DNA, the CDR3 is TGCGCCAGCAGCTTGGGAAAGCAATTAACTAACTATGGCTACACCTTC.

Only one count was recorded for this clone. The V call is TRBV15, the J call TRBJ2-7, with TRBD2 as a possible D gene (5 bases). CDR3 length: 14 amino acids. From germline, CDR1 is LNHNV and CDR2 YYDKDF (reference sequence). V lost 1 base and J 7 bases, leaving 14 bases between the germline ends. CDR3 in DNA: TGTGCCACCAGCAGAGTACGTGACACGGGGGAGCAGTACTTC. It yields the protein CATSRVRDTGEQYF. Full variable domain (missing parts from reference TRBV15 and TRBJ2-7): DAMVIQNPRYQVTQFGKPVTLSCSQTLNHNVMYWYQQKSSQAPKLLFHYYDKDFNNEADTPDNFQSRRPNTSFCFLDIRSPGLGDTAMYLCATSRVRDTGEQYFGPGTRLTVT.

About this clone: This sample also contains other DNA sequences that code for the same CDR3. The rearrangement links TRBV18 to TRBJ1-1; 11 nucleotides align to TRBD1. The junction had 1 base not matched to a gene; V was cut back by 3 bases and J by 4 bases. Germline lookup yields CDR1 KGHSH and CDR2 LQKENI. The CDR3 has 14 amino acids. This chain's CDR3 is CASSPGTGGTEAFF. CDR3 DNA sequence: TGTGCCAGCTCACCTGGGACAGGGGGCACTGAAGCTTTCTTT. The complete variable domain, with remaining parts taken from reference TRBV18 and TRBJ1-1, reads NAGVMQNPRHLVRRRGQEARLRCSPMKGHSHVYWYRQLPEEGLKFMVYLQKENIIDESGMPKERFSAEFPKEGPSILRIQQVVRGDSAAYFCASSPGTGGTEAFFGQGTRLTVV.

The table lists this clone with a few counts. The chain couples TRBV13 to TRBJ2-1, with 12 bases aligning to TRBD2. J gave up 7 bases and V 5 bases, and 9 bases lay outside the gene matches. This CDR3 has 16 residues. The germline V gene has CDR1 PRHDT and CDR2 FYEKMQ (reference sequence). The CDR3 DNA sequence: TGTGCCAGCAGCACGATGCTAGCGGGGGGGCGTAATGAGCAGTTCTTC. Its protein product is CASSTMLAGGRNEQFF.

As for this clone: Additional DNA sequences in this sample encode the identical CDR3. The chain combines TRBV10-2 with TRBJ2-7; TRBD1 agrees at 12 bases. The CDR3 extends over 14 amino acids. V lost 2 bases to trimming and J lost 6 bases; unmatched junction nucleotides: 2. Germline V lookup: CDR1 WSHSY, CDR2 SAAADI. The CDR3 nucleotides are TGCGCCAGCAGTGAGGGGACAGGGGGCGGCGAGCAGTACTTC. This encodes CASSEGTGGGEQYF.

This chain connects TRBV11-2 to TRBJ1-5; unclear D gene. The CDR3 sequence is 15 residues long. Germline CDR1 SGHAT, CDR2 FQNNGV. The V gene lost 3 bases and the J gene lost 0 bases, with 9 bases spanning the gap. The CDR3 DNA reads as TGTGCCAGCAGCTTCGACGGAGATAGCAATCAGCCCCAGCATTTT. It codes for CASSFDGDSNQPQHF.

The chain recombines TRBV28 with TRBJ1-4; a weak D match, TRBD1 (6 bases). V lost 4 bases and J 4 bases, leaving 16 bases between the germline ends. The CDR3 runs to 16 residues. Per germline, CDR1 MDHEN and CDR2 SYDVKM. The CDR3 region has the DNA TGTGCCAGCAGTTCCGCGGCACAGGGACGTAATGAAAAACTGTTTTTT. Its translation is CASSSAAQGRNEKLFF.

The CDR3 sequence: CASSLSREQYF. CDR3 sequence (DNA): TGTGCCAGCAGCTTATCCAGGGAGCAGTATTTT. The chain employs TRBV7-9 and TRBJ2-3; tentatively, D is TRBD1 (5 bases). V was cut by 2 bases and J by 11 bases, with 8 bases left in between. Germline loops: CDR1 SEHNR, CDR2 FQNEAQ (reference sequence). The CDR3 covers 11 residues. Filled out from reference TRBV7-9 and TRBJ2-3, the complete variable domain reads DTGVSQNPRHKITKRGQNVTFRCDPISEHNRLYWYRQTLGQGPEFLTYFQNEAQLEKSRLLSDRFSAERPKGSFSTLEIQRTEQGDSAMYLCASSLSREQYFGPGTRLTVL.

Only a few counts were recorded for this clone. This chain joins TRBV20-1 and TRBJ2-5; D is undetermined. Trimming took off 0 bases at V and 5 bases at J, with 4 bases between the two ends. The CDR3 has 11 residues. Germline values: CDR1 DFQATT, CDR2 SNEGSKA (reference sequence). The CDR3 nucleotides read TGCAGTGCTAGAGAACGGGAGACCCAGTACTTC. Its protein is CSARERETQYF.

The chain carries TRBV10-3 and TRBJ1-3, with TRBD1 identical over 7 bases. After removal of 8 bases from V and 0 bases from J, the junction contained 7 bases not matched to a gene. From germline, CDR1 is ENHRY and CDR2 SYGVKD. The CDR3 covers 15 residues. CDR3 residues: CAIGGQQSSGNTIYF. In nucleotides, the CDR3 is TGTGCCATCGGGGGACAGCAGAGCTCTGGAAACACCATATATTTT.

The chain combines TRBV19 with TRBJ1-5, with D possibly TRBD1 on 5 matching bases. In germline, CDR1 is LNHDA, CDR2 SQIVND (reference sequence). V shed 7 bases and J shed 5 bases, with 18 bases lying between them. The CDR3 is 15 residues long. CDR3: CASTPGRGGDQPQHF. The CDR3 DNA sequence: TGTGCCAGTACCCCCGGGAGGGGCGGTGATCAGCCCCAGCATTTT. Together with reference TRBV19 and TRBJ1-5, the CDR3 gives the full variable domain: DGGITQSPKYLFRKEGQNVTLSCEQNLNHDAMYWYRQDPGQGLRLIYYSQIVNDFQKGDIAEGYSVSREKKESFPLTVTSAQKNPTAFYLCASTPGRGGDQPQHFGDGTRLSIL.

The chain recombines TRBV19 with TRBJ1-5; 8 nucleotides line up with TRBD1. This CDR3 comprises 13 residues. Germline V gene sequence: CDR1 LNHDA, CDR2 SQIVND (reference sequence). V lost 6 bases, J lost 4 bases, and 2 bases stayed unmatched. The CDR3 bases are TGTGCCAGTAGGGGACAGGTGAATCAGCCCCAGCATTTT. Its protein is CASRGQVNQPQHF.

This clone was found a few times. This rearrangement joins TRBV27 to TRBJ1-6; 7 bases agree with TRBD1. Trimming removed 6 bases from V and 10 bases from J; junction bases left unmatched: 9. Germline assignment: CDR1 MNHEY and CDR2 SMNVEV (reference sequence). The CDR3 is 14 residues long. CDR3 region: CASSHRGPLSPLHF. DNA of the CDR3: TGTGCCAGCAGCCACAGGGGACCTCTGTCACCCCTCCACTTT.

The chain has TRBV7-9 and TRBJ2-7, with TRBD1 identical over 9 bases. There are 14 residues in the CDR3. V lost 4 bases and J lost 4; bases outside the gene matches: 5. Germline CDR1 is SEHNR and CDR2 is FQNEAQ (reference sequence). CDR3 DNA: TGTGCCAGCAGCTCCCGGGACAGGGTATACGAGCAGTACGTC. This gives the protein CASSSRDRVYEQYV.

The CDR3 here is CASSQAPTGQAGANVLTF. The CDR3 region has the DNA TGCGCCAGCAGCCAAGCGCCGACAGGGCAGGCTGGGGCCAACGTCCTGACTTTC. V usage is TRBV4-1 and J usage is TRBJ2-6; 7 bases align to TRBD1. Germline CDR1 and CDR2: MGHRA and YSYEKL. J lost 2 bases, V lost 1 base, and 8 bases had no gene match. The CDR3 extends over 18 amino acids.

The chain recombines TRBV3-1 (or the pseudogene TRBV3-2) with TRBJ1-1, with TRBD1 identical over 7 bases. Germline V gene data show CDR1 as LGHDT and CDR2 as YNNKEL (reference sequence). The CDR3 covers 17 residues. Trimming at V came to 6 bases and at J to 0 bases, leaving 13 bases not matched to a gene. The CDR3 reads CASSLRERGGLNTEAFF. The CDR3 DNA reads TGTGCCAGCAGTCTCAGGGAGAGAGGGGGCTTGAACACTGAAGCTTTCTTT.

Only one count was recorded for this clone. This chain connects TRBV6-5 to TRBJ1-5; a weak D match, TRBD1 (6 bases). Germline values: CDR1 MNHEY, CDR2 SVGAGI. This CDR3 spans 15 amino acids. The V end was cut by 5 bases, the J end by 0 bases, with 11 bases between. The CDR3: CASSTQGNSNQPQHF. Written as DNA, the CDR3 is TGTGCCAGCAGTACACAGGGAAATAGCAATCAGCCCCAGCATTTT.

The chain combines TRBV27 with TRBJ1-5, with 7 bases aligning to TRBD1. CDR1 MNHEY and CDR2 SMNVEV come from the germline V gene (reference sequence). The CDR3 consists of 15 residues. With V trimmed by 5 bases and J by 6 bases, 10 bases remained unmatched. As DNA, the CDR3 is TGTGCCAGCAGTCCTGGGCCCGACAGGGCTCAGCCCCAGCATTTT. Protein sequence: CASSPGPDRAQPQHF.